Following are 31 T cell receptor beta chains from one sample sequenced in a study of blood T cells in healthy people across ages. Together with a sample-barcoded 5' primer, a J-beta primer mix was included in a second PCR lasting about 6 to 11 cycles. Using its own MiXCR run on the 5' RACE reads, TCRdb lists one record per CDR3 protein. The repertoire holds 1.8 million or so distinct CDR3 sequences, with roughly two fifths as singletons. The sequencing input was blood. These receptors all come from a human donor in good health.

This clonotype was observed a few times. The V gene is TRBV15, the J gene TRBJ1-4; D perhaps matches TRBD1 (6 bases). This CDR3 spans 14 amino acids. Germline V lookup: CDR1 LNHNV, CDR2 YYDKDF (reference sequence). V lost 8 bases to trimming and J lost 6 bases, with 16 bases between them. CDR3: CATAPRGRDEKLFF. In DNA form, the CDR3 reads TGTGCCACCGCCCCCAGGGGTCGGGATGAAAAACTGTTTTTT.

The V call is TRBV6-4, the J call TRBJ2-1; D might be TRBD1 (7 bases). The germline V gene encodes CDR1 MRHNA and CDR2 SNTAGT. The CDR3 has 15 amino acids. The germline V and J ends were trimmed by 5 bases and 3 bases, with 14 bases remaining between them. The CDR3 DNA is TGTGCCAGCAGTACCAGGGGGGCGGGCTACAATGAGCAGTTCTTC. This gives the protein CASSTRGAGYNEQFF.

A single count supports this clonotype. This may stem from a read error, because a much larger clone lies one nucleotide away. The chain combines TRBV29-1 with TRBJ2-3; TRBD2 might be the D (5 bases). Germline V gene lookup returns CDR1 SQVTM and CDR2 ANQGSEA. The CDR3 spans 11 residues. The CDR3 bases are TGCAGCGTTGGGACTCAAGATACGCGGTATTTT. As protein: CSVGTQDTRYF.

The chain has TRBV10-3 and TRBJ1-2, with D hard to call. The V end was cut by 2 bases, the J end by 6 bases, with 13 bases between. This CDR3 contains 14 residues. Germline CDR1 reads ENHRY; CDR2 reads SYGVKD. CDR3 sequence (DNA): TGTGCCATCAGTGAGAAAAGGGATTCTGATGGCTACACCTTC. It codes for CAISEKRDSDGYTF.

This clonotype was counted a few times. The J gene is TRBJ1-4, the V gene TRBV7-2, with D tentatively TRBD1 (5 bases). Per the germline V gene, CDR1 is SGHTA and CDR2 is FQGNSA. The CDR3 runs to 15 residues. V lost 5 bases, J lost 6 bases, and 16 bases lay in between. CDR3 sequence: CASSASGTVDEKLFF. The CDR3 bases are TGTGCCAGCAGCGCGTCCGGGACGGTGGATGAAAAACTGTTTTTT.

The chain employs TRBV11-3 and TRBJ2-7; the match to TRBD1 covers 7 bases. Germline-derived CDR1 and CDR2 are SGHNT and YENEEA. The length of the CDR3 is 15 residues. The V segment lost 5 bases and the J segment 5 bases; nucleotides outside the gene matches: 12. CDR3 sequence reads: CASSTRQGWSDEQYF. DNA of the CDR3: TGTGCCAGCAGCACCCGACAGGGCTGGAGCGACGAGCAGTACTTC.

This chain connects TRBV20-1 to TRBJ1-5, with D possibly matching TRBD1 (6 bases). The ends were cut back, 3 bases at V and 4 bases at J, with 10 bases in the middle. The germline V gene encodes CDR1 DFQATT and CDR2 SNEGSKA (reference sequence). The CDR3 consists of 13 residues. For the CDR3, the DNA is TGCAGTGCTAGGCGGACAGTGAATCAGCCCCAGCATTTT. This sequence encodes CSARRTVNQPQHF.

The chain recombines TRBV5-1 with TRBJ2-5, with D tentatively TRBD1 (5 bases). The J call could be wrong; TRBJ2-7 is a better fit for the DNA end. In germline, CDR1 is SGHRS, CDR2 YFSETQ. This CDR3 has 13 residues. The CDR3 spells CASSKDPGIEQYF. The CDR3 DNA reads TGCGCCAGCAGCAAAGACCCAGGGATCGAGCAGTACTTC.

The CDR3 DNA sequence: TGTGCCAGCGAGGGGGGCCTTACAGATACGCAGTATTTT. Translation gives CASEGGLTDTQYF. The chain has TRBV3-1 and TRBJ2-3; D might be TRBD1 or TRBD2, each matching 6 bases. Trimming removed 8 bases from V and 3 bases from J, with 12 bases in between. Germline V lookup: CDR1 LGHDT, CDR2 YNNKEL (reference sequence). The CDR3 totals 13 residues.

This clonotype was seen only a few times. The chain couples TRBV7-9 to TRBJ1-1, with no clear D. This CDR3 has 15 residues. CDR1 and CDR2 (germline): SEHNR, FQNEAQ (reference sequence). The germline V and J ends were trimmed by 1 base and 2 bases, with 11 bases remaining between them. The DNA for the CDR3 is TGTGCCAGCAGCTTAGGGAATAACGGAAACACTGAAGCTTTCTTT. Protein product: CASSLGNNGNTEAFF.

The J gene is TRBJ1-4, the V gene TRBV20-1; D possibly corresponds to TRBD1 (6 bases). CDR3 length: 14 amino acids. Trimming removed 4 bases at V and 6 bases at J, with 15 bases between. CDR1 is DFQATT, CDR2 SNEGSKA, per germline (reference sequence). CDR3 amino acids: CSATGGSGDEKLFF. The CDR3 bases are TGCAGTGCTACCGGGGGCTCAGGCGATGAAAAACTGTTTTTT.

This clonotype has only a few counts. The chain couples TRBV7-2 to TRBJ1-6; TRBD1 agrees at 7 bases. This CDR3 has 15 residues. The germline gives CDR1 SGHTA, CDR2 FQGNSA. V shed 0 bases, J shed 10 bases, and the junction held 6 bases outside the gene matches. The CDR3 DNA reads TGTGCCAGCAGCTTAGCTCCCAGGGGGGAATCACCCCTCCACTTT. Its protein product is CASSLAPRGESPLHF.

The chain joins TRBV7-3 to TRBJ2-1, with TRBD1 as a possible D gene (7 bases). CDR3 length equals 14 residues. V shed 5 bases and J shed 7 bases, with 15 bases lying between them. Germline assignment: CDR1 SGHTA and CDR2 FQGTGA. The CDR3 DNA reads as TGTGCCAGCAGCCCCGCGGGACAGCCGAATGAGCAGTTCTTC. This gives the protein CASSPAGQPNEQFF. Supplemented by reference TRBV7-3 and TRBJ2-1, the full variable domain reads GAGVSQTPSNKVTEKGKYVELRCDPISGHTALYWYRQSLGQGPEFLIYFQGTGAADDSGLPNDRFFAVRPEGSVSTLKIQRTERGDSAVYLCASSPAGQPNEQFFGPGTRLTVL.

The rearrangement links TRBV12-3 or TRBV12-4 to TRBJ2-5; D could derive from TRBD1 or TRBD2 (5 bases each). V was trimmed by 0 bases and J by 10 bases, leaving 21 bases between them. The CDR3 length is 16 residues. CDR3 coding DNA: TGTGCCAGCAGTTTAGCGCTGGGGGACCCCCAGATAGGCCAGTACTTC. It translates to CASSLALGDPQIGQYF.

This clonotype turned up a few times. The CDR3 sequence is CSATHQAGWGAYEQYF. CDR3 sequence (DNA): TGCAGCGCGACCCACCAAGCGGGATGGGGAGCCTACGAGCAGTACTTC. The J gene is TRBJ2-7, the V gene TRBV29-1, with 7 bases fitting TRBD2. There are 16 residues in the CDR3. Germline CDR1 and CDR2: SQVTM and ANQGSEA. After removal of 7 bases from V and 2 bases from J, the junction contained 17 bases not matched to a gene.

This chain links TRBV7-8 with TRBJ1-2, with no clear D. This CDR3 is built from 17 residues. The ends were cut back, 4 bases at V and 1 base at J, with 19 bases in the middle. Germline CDR1 reads SGHVS; CDR2 reads FQNEAQ. The CDR3 nucleotides read TGTGCCAGCAGCTATTCTCTTGGGTCAGGCAGTAACTATGGCTACACCTTC. Translated: CASSYSLGSGSNYGYTF.

This clonotype was detected ten times or more. This chain joins TRBV12-3 or TRBV12-4 and TRBJ1-2; 9 nucleotides line up with TRBD1. Trimming at V came to 6 bases and at J to 5 bases, leaving 7 bases not matched to a gene. The CDR3 spans 14 residues. Written as DNA, the CDR3 is TGTGCCAGCAGCATGGGGACAGGGCAATATGGCTACACCTTC. Translated: CASSMGTGQYGYTF.

The chain couples TRBV6-1 to TRBJ2-3, with D possibly matching TRBD2 (6 bases). With 6 bases removed from V and 5 bases from J, the gap between germline ends came to 15 bases. This CDR3 contains 14 residues. Germline V CDR1 and CDR2: MNHNS, SASEGT. The CDR3 bases are TGTGCCAGCAGCCAGACTAGGACTCAAGATACGCAGTATTTT. Encoded protein: CASSQTRTQDTQYF.

The chain couples TRBV18 to TRBJ1-2; D gene unclear. The CDR3 is 14 residues long. The V end was cut by 4 bases, the J end by 5 bases, with 14 bases between. Germline lookup yields CDR1 KGHSH and CDR2 LQKENI. The chain's CDR3 is CASSLAESPYGYTF. CDR3 coding DNA: TGTGCCAGCTCACTCGCGGAAAGTCCGTATGGCTACACCTTC.

J is TRBJ1-4 and V is TRBV20-1; unclear D gene. Germline V gene data show CDR1 as DFQATT and CDR2 as SNEGSKA (reference sequence). V dropped 0 bases and J dropped 1 base, with 6 bases sitting between them. CDR3 length: 14 residues. The CDR3 DNA follows: TGCAGTGCTAGAGAAGCCAGAACTAATGAAAAACTGTTTTTT. Residues: CSAREARTNEKLFF.

This CDR3 reads CASSQVGLADTQYF. The CDR3 coding sequence is TGCGCCAGCAGCCAAGTCGGGTTGGCAGATACGCAGTATTTT. The V gene is TRBV4-3, the J gene TRBJ2-3; D gene ambiguous. The V end was cut by 1 base, the J end by 4 bases, with 9 bases between. Germline loops: CDR1 LGHNA, CDR2 YSLEER. The CDR3 has 14 amino acids.

The V gene is TRBV27, the J gene TRBJ2-1; 12 bases fit TRBD2. Germline V CDR1 and CDR2: MNHEY, SMNVEV (reference sequence). V lost 6 bases and J lost 4; bases outside the gene matches: 7. CDR3 length: 16 residues. CDR3 sequence (DNA): TGTGCCAGCAGCCCCGGGACTAGCGGGCATTACAATGAGCAGTTCTTC. Protein: CASSPGTSGHYNEQFF.

In its sample, this clonotype was seen many times. Compared with germline, one end of the junction differs, possibly owing to a read error. This sequence joins TRBV12-3 or TRBV12-4 and TRBJ2-5; 9 bases are shared with TRBD1. CDR3 length equals 15 residues. The CDR3 reads CASSLGQGGQETQYF. Written as DNA, the CDR3 is TGCGCCAGCAGCTTGGGACAGGGAGGCCAAGAGACCCAGTACTTC.

The chain recombines TRBV5-5 with TRBJ1-2; maybe TRBD1 (6 bases). The CDR3 has 14 amino acids. Trimming cost V 4 bases and J 3 bases, with 13 bases left between them. The germline V gene encodes CDR1 SGHKS and CDR2 YYEKEE (reference sequence). The CDR3 DNA reads as TGTGCCAGCAGCCCTGGACAGTATGACTATGGCTACACCTTC. It yields the protein CASSPGQYDYGYTF.

The V and J genes are TRBV27 and TRBJ2-1; 11 positions agree with TRBD2. Germline assignment: CDR1 MNHEY and CDR2 SMNVEV (reference sequence). J lost 5 bases, V lost 7 bases, and 4 bases had no gene match. The CDR3 contains 14 residues. CDR3 protein: CASKLAGGHNEQFF. In nucleotides, the CDR3 is TGTGCCAGCAAGCTAGCGGGGGGACACAATGAGCAGTTCTTC.

The chain couples TRBV7-8 to TRBJ1-5; D unclear. The germline V gene encodes CDR1 SGHVS and CDR2 FQNEAQ. V lost 5 bases and J 3 bases, leaving 17 bases between the germline ends. The length of the CDR3 is 16 residues. CDR3 sequence: CASSPANYTNNQPQHF. For the CDR3, the DNA is TGTGCCAGCAGCCCCGCGAATTACACGAACAATCAGCCCCAGCATTTT. Using reference TRBV7-8 and TRBJ1-5 for the parts outside the CDR3, the full variable domain is GAGVSQSPRYKVAKRGQDVALRCDPISGHVSLFWYQQALGQGPEFLTYFQNEAQLDKSGLPSDRFFAERPEGSVSTLKIQRTQQEDSAVYLCASSPANYTNNQPQHFGDGTRLSIL.

The chain combines TRBV7-2 with TRBJ1-1; D not certain. The CDR3 has 15 residues. From germline, CDR1 is SGHTA and CDR2 FQGNSA. The V gene lost 3 bases and the J gene lost 4 bases, with 15 bases spanning the gap. The CDR3 coding sequence is TGTGCCAGCAGCTTCGACGAGAGGGTAGGCACTGAAGCTTTCTTT. It translates to CASSFDERVGTEAFF.

This clonotype was picked up one time. The chain joins TRBV12-3 or TRBV12-4 to TRBJ2-5; 15 bases map to TRBD2. V lost 1 base and J lost 4; bases outside the gene matches: 4. This CDR3 comprises 17 residues. The CDR3 bases are TGTGCCAGCAGTTTAGGGACTAGCGGGGGGGCCACAGAGACCCAGTACTTC. Translating gives CASSLGTSGGATETQYF.

This clonotype was detected only a few times. The chain couples TRBV7-8 to TRBJ2-7; D is unresolved. CDR1 SGHVS and CDR2 FQNEAQ come from the germline V gene. This CDR3 spans 15 amino acids. Trimming removed 2 bases from V and 7 bases from J, with 18 bases in between. The CDR3 reads CASSLIRGPGVEQYF. The CDR3 DNA sequence: TGTGCCAGCAGCTTAATTCGAGGACCGGGTGTGGAGCAGTACTTC. Complete variable domain (other parts from reference TRBV7-8 and TRBJ2-7): GAGVSQSPRYKVAKRGQDVALRCDPISGHVSLFWYQQALGQGPEFLTYFQNEAQLDKSGLPSDRFFAERPEGSVSTLKIQRTQQEDSAVYLCASSLIRGPGVEQYFGPGTRLTVT.

This chain connects TRBV28 to TRBJ1-2; maybe TRBD1 (6 bases). Germline V gives CDR1 MDHEN, CDR2 SYDVKM. The CDR3 runs 14 residues. Trimming pared 4 bases from V and 10 bases from J, leaving 19 bases between. CDR3 nucleotides: TGTGCCAGCAGTTCGTCGGGGCAGGGGCCCTACTACACCTTC. It codes for CASSSSGQGPYYTF.

The chain has TRBV4-3 and TRBJ2-1, with 10 nucleotides matching TRBD2. V was pared by 0 bases and J by 5 bases, with 7 bases of the junction left unmatched. Germline values: CDR1 LGHNA, CDR2 YSLEER. The CDR3 has 17 residues. CDR3 DNA sequence: TGCGCCAGCAGCCAAGATGCTAGCGGGGGCTTCAACAATGAGCAGTTCTTC. This gives the protein CASSQDASGGFNNEQFF.